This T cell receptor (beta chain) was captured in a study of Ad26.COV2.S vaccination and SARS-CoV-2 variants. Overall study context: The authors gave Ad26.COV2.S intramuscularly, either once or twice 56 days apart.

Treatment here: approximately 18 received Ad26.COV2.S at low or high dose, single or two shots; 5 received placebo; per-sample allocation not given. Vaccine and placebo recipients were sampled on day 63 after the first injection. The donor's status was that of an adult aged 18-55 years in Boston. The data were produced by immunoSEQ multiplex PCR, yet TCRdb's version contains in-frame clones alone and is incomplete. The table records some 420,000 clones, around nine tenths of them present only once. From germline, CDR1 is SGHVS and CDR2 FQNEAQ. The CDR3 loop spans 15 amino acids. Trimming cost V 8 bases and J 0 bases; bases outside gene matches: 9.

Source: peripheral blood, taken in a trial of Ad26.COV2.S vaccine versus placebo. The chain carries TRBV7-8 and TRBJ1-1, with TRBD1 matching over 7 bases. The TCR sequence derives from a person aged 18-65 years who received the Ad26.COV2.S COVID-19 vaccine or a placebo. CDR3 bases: TGTGCCAGCCGTCCCCCCACAGGGGTGAACACTGAAGCTTTCTTT. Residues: CASRPPTGVNTEAFF.